A selection of T cell receptor beta chains follows, all from one sample in a study of shared clonotypes between healthy human individuals. The protocol was immunoSEQ multiplex PCR, while the TCRdb copy is restricted to in-frame clones and leaves out a portion. Of approximately 2.5 million clones listed, about 92% are singletons. Sequenced sample: naive CD4+ T cells sorted from blood. All receptors come from a man between 18 and 29 years old in good health. CDR3s leave out the opening cysteine and the closing phenylalanine or tryptophan.

j_gene: TRBJ1-1; v_gene: TRBV5-4; CDR3aa: ASSLGRGSMNTEAF
j_gene: TRBJ1-5; v_gene: TRBV18; CDR3aa: ASSPGTAVGPQH
j_gene: TRBJ2-5; v_gene: TRBV7-2; CDR3aa: ASSLYWQETQY
j_gene: TRBJ2-7; v_gene: TRBV2; CDR3aa: ASSRDRYSYEQY
j_gene: TRBJ1-5; v_gene: TRBV30; CDR3aa: AWSEQGLSQPQH
j_gene: TRBJ2-3; v_gene: TRBV7-6; CDR3aa: ASRRGQGITDTQY
j_gene: TRBJ1-5; v_gene: TRBV28; CDR3aa: ATGQINQPQH
j_gene: TRBJ2-7; v_gene: TRBV6-6; CDR3aa: ASSRTSGGMEQY
j_gene: TRBJ1-6; v_gene: TRBV25-1; CDR3aa: ASSEHGRGAPNSPLH
j_gene: TRBJ1-6; v_gene: TRBV2; CDR3aa: ASSEYVGHNSPLH
j_gene: TRBJ1-3; v_gene: TRBV19; CDR3aa: ASSQDYSGNTIY
j_gene: TRBJ2-5; v_gene: TRBV2; CDR3aa: ASSPRTSGGKETQY
j_gene: TRBJ1-1; v_gene: TRBV5-1; CDR3aa: ASSFESRLNTEAF
j_gene: TRBJ2-1; v_gene: TRBV10-3; CDR3aa: ATVGTAYNEQF
j_gene: TRBJ1-1; v_gene: TRBV11-2; CDR3aa: ASSFASPEAF
j_gene: TRBJ1-4; v_gene: TRBV4-2; CDR3aa: ASSQDGPPVNEKLF
j_gene: TRBJ2-1; v_gene: TRBV11-2; CDR3aa: ASSLGRESYNEQF
j_gene: TRBJ1-4; v_gene: TRBV25-1; CDR3aa: ASRETGAATNEKLF
j_gene: TRBJ1-1; v_gene: TRBV6-5; CDR3aa: ASSFTGGASF
j_gene: TRBJ1-2; v_gene: TRBV7-2; CDR3aa: ASSSGTGKGYT
j_gene: TRBJ1-3; v_gene: TRBV13; CDR3aa: ASTPHGQGSSGNTIY
j_gene: TRBJ2-7; v_gene: TRBV7-9; CDR3aa: ASSFSGLTYEQY
j_gene: TRBJ2-3; v_gene: TRBV18; CDR3aa: ASSPQIPTQY
j_gene: TRBJ2-2; v_gene: TRBV2; CDR3aa: ASIQGIGLAGTGELF
j_gene: TRBJ2-3; v_gene: TRBV7-9; CDR3aa: ASSSLRQGLADTQY
j_gene: TRBJ2-2; v_gene: TRBV9; CDR3aa: ASSVAGTANTGELF
j_gene: TRBJ2-6; v_gene: TRBV25-1; CDR3aa: ASSEFAAGANVLT
j_gene: TRBJ1-1; v_gene: TRBV28; CDR3aa: AIQWGRRNTEAF
j_gene: TRBJ2-1; v_gene: TRBV6-5; CDR3aa: ASSTTGGSYNEQF
j_gene: TRBJ2-1; v_gene: TRBV6-5; CDR3aa: ASSQAREDNEQF
j_gene: TRBJ1-1; v_gene: TRBV19; CDR3aa: ASSIRGNLNTEAF
j_gene: TRBJ1-5; v_gene: TRBV5-8; CDR3aa: ASSDGQGSNQPQH
j_gene: TRBJ1-2; v_gene: TRBV11-2; CDR3aa: ASSYMTGVDHYGYT
j_gene: TRBJ2-2; v_gene: TRBV23-1; CDR3aa: ASSGKTGDTGELF
j_gene: TRBJ1-6; v_gene: TRBV30; CDR3aa: AWRGNNSPLH
j_gene: TRBJ2-5; v_gene: TRBV9; CDR3aa: ASSVGTLKETQY
j_gene: TRBJ2-3; v_gene: TRBV27; CDR3aa: ASSFDRNRPGTQY
j_gene: TRBJ2-2; v_gene: TRBV7-8; CDR3aa: ASSFWQNTGELF
j_gene: TRBJ1-2; v_gene: TRBV28; CDR3aa: ASSLAKWGYT
j_gene: TRBJ2-3; v_gene: TRBV10-3; CDR3aa: AIKDPGLAGVSGDTQY
j_gene: TRBJ2-1; v_gene: TRBV18; CDR3aa: ASSPQQGGNEQF
j_gene: TRBJ2-2; v_gene: TRBV4-3; CDR3aa: ASSPRTGYTGELF
j_gene: TRBJ1-5; v_gene: TRBV5-5; CDR3aa: ASSLGEGSYSNQPQH
j_gene: TRBJ2-6; v_gene: TRBV27; CDR3aa: ASSLFGQGGSGANVLT
j_gene: TRBJ2-3; v_gene: TRBV19; CDR3aa: ASTRQAGADTQY
j_gene: TRBJ2-1; v_gene: TRBV7-2; CDR3aa: ASSQGGREGINEQF
j_gene: TRBJ1-4; v_gene: TRBV27; CDR3aa: ASTPRGGVNEKLF
j_gene: TRBJ1-2; v_gene: TRBV2; CDR3aa: ASNGELGYGYT
j_gene: TRBJ1-2; v_gene: TRBV6-5; CDR3aa: ASSYEGTTNYGYT
j_gene: TRBJ2-3; v_gene: TRBV9; CDR3aa: ASNGAGTSAVDTQY
j_gene: TRBJ2-7; v_gene: TRBV18; CDR3aa: ASSPLGYDYEQY
j_gene: TRBJ1-2; v_gene: TRBV4-1; CDR3aa: ASSQRQGTYGYT
j_gene: TRBJ2-3; v_gene: TRBV13; CDR3aa: ASSFSGTSTDTQY
j_gene: TRBJ2-7; v_gene: TRBV19; CDR3aa: ASSPQGYEQY